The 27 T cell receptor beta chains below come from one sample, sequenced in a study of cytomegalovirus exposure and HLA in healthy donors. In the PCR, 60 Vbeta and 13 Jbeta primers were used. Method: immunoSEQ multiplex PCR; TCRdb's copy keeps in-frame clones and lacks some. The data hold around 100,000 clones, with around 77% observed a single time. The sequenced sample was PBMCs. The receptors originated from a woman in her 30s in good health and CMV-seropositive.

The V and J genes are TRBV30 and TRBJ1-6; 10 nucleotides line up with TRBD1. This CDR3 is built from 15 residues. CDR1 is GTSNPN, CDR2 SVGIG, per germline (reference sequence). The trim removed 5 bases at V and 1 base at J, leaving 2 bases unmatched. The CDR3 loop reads CAWGTGASYNSPLHF. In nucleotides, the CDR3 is TGTGCCTGGGGGACAGGGGCGTCCTATAATTCACCCCTCCACTTT.

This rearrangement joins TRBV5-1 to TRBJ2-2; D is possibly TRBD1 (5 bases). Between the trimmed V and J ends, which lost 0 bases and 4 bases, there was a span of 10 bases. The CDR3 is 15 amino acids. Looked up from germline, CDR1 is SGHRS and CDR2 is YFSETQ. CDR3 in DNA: TGCGCCAGCAGCTTGGTTATTGGGGCCACCGGGGAGCTGTTTTTT. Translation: CASSLVIGATGELFF.

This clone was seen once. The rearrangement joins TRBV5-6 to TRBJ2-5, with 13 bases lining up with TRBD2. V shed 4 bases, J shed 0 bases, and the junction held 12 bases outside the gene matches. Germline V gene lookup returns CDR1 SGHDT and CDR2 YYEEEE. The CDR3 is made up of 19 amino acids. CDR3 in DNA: TGTGCCAGCAGCCCGCTAGGACTAGCGGGGGTATTAGACCAAGAGACCCAGTACTTC. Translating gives CASSPLGLAGVLDQETQYF.

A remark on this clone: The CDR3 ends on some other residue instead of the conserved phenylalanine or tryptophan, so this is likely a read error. DNA of the CDR3: TGTGCCATCAGTGTCGCAGGGGGCAATCAGCCCCAGCATCTT. Translated, it gives CAISVAGGNQPQHL. The chain employs TRBV10-3 and TRBJ1-5; possible D gene TRBD1, 6 bases. Trimming removed 4 bases from V and 2 bases from J, with 9 bases in between. The CDR3 is made up of 14 amino acids. CDR1 and CDR2 from the germline V gene are ENHRY and SYGVKD.

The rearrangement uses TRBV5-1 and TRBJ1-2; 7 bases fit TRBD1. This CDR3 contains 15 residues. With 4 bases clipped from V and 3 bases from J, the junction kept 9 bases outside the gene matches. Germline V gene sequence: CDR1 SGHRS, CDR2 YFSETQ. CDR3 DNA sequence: TGCGCCAGCAGCCTAAGACAGGGAAACGACTATGGCTACACCTTC. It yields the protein CASSLRQGNDYGYTF. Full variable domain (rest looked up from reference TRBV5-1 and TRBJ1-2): KAGVTQTPRYLIKTRGQQVTLSCSPISGHRSVSWYQQTPGQGLQFLFEYFSETQRNKGNFPGRFSGRQFSNSRSEMNVSTLELGDSALYLCASSLRQGNDYGYTFGSGTRLTVV.

CDR3 bases: TGTGCCTGGGGCCTAGCGGGAGTAGCCTACGAGCAGTACTTC. Translating it yields CAWGLAGVAYEQYF. The chain uses TRBV30 and TRBJ2-5; 10 bases are shared with TRBD2. The DNA end is more similar to TRBJ2-7, so the J call may be wrong. The CDR3 loop spans 14 amino acids. Germline V gene sequence: CDR1 GTSNPN, CDR2 SVGIG (reference sequence).

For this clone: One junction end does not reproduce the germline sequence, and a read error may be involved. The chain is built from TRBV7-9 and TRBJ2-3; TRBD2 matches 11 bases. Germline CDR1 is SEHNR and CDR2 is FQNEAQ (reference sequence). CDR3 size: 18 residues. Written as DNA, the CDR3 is TGTTCCAGCAGCTTAGGAATAGCGGGAGGGACTAGCACAGATACGCAGTATTTT. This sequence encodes CSSSLGIAGGTSTDTQYF.

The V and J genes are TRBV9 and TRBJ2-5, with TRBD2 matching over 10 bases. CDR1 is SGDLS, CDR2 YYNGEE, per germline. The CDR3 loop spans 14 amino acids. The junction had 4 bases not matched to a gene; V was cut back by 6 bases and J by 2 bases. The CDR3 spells CASNSGGTQETQYF. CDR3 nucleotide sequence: TGTGCCAGCAATAGCGGGGGGACTCAAGAGACCCAGTACTTC.

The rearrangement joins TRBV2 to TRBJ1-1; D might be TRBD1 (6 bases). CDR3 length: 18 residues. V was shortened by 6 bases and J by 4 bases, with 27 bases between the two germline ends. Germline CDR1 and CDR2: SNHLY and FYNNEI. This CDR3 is CASRPQGLRISRATEAFF. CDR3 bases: TGTGCCAGCAGGCCACAGGGTCTCCGCATCTCGAGGGCCACTGAAGCTTTCTTT.

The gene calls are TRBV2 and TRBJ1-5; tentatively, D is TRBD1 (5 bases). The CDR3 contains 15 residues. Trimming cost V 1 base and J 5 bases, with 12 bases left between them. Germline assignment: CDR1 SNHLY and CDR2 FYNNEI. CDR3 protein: CASSEGSGQYQPQHF. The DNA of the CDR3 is TGTGCCAGCAGTGAAGGCTCAGGGCAATATCAGCCCCAGCATTTT.

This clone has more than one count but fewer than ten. CDR3 DNA sequence: TGCGCCAGCAGTTTTGGGGGCCGTAGTGGAAACACCATATATTTT. Its translation: CASSFGGRSGNTIYF. The chain has TRBV10-2 and TRBJ1-3; a possible D gene is TRBD1 (6 bases). The CDR3 covers 15 residues. V was cut by 5 bases and J by 3 bases, with 14 bases left in between. Germline-derived CDR1 and CDR2 are WSHSY and SAAADI.

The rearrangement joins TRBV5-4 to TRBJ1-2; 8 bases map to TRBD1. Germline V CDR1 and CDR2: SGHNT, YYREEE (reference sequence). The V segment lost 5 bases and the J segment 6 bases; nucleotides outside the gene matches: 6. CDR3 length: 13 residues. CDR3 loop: CASRPDRVNGYTF. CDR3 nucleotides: TGTGCCAGCAGACCGGACAGGGTTAATGGCTACACCTTC.

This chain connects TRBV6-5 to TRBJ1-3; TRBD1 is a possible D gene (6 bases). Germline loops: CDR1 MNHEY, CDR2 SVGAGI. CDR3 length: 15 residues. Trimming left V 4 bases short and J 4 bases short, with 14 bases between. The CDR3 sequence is CASSSTGGLGNTIYF. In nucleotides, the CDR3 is TGTGCCAGCAGTTCAACGGGGGGCCTCGGAAACACCATATATTTT.

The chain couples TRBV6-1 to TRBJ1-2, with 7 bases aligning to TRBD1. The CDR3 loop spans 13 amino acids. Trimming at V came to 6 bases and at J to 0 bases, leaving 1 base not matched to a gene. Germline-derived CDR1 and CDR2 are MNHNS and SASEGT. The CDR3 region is CASRGTANYGYTF. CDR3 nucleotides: TGTGCCAGCAGAGGGACAGCTAACTATGGCTACACCTTC.

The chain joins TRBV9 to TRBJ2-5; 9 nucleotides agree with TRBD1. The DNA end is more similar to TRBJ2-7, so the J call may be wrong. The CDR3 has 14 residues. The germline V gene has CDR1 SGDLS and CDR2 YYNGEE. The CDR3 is CASSGGTGFYEQYF. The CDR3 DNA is TGTGCCAGCAGCGGGGGGACAGGGTTCTACGAGCAGTACTTC.

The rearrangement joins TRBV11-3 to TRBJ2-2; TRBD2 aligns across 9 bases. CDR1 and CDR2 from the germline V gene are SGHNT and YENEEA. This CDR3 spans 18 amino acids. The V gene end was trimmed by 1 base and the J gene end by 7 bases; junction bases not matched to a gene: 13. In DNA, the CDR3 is TGTGCCAGCAGCTTAGTGTTTAGCGGGGGCCAAGGGAACGGGGAGCTGTTTTTT. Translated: CASSLVFSGGQGNGELFF.

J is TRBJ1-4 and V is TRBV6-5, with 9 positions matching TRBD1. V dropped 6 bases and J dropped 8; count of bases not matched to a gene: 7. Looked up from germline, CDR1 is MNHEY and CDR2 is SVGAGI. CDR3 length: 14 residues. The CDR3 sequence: CASSPAGTGEKLFF. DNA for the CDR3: TGTGCCAGCAGCCCTGCCGGGACAGGGGAAAAACTGTTTTTT.

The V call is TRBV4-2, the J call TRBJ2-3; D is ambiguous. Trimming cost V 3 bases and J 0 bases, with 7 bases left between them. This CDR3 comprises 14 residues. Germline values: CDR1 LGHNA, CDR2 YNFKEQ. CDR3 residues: CASSQETSTDTQYF. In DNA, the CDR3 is TGTGCCAGCAGCCAGGAGACTAGCACAGATACGCAGTATTTT.

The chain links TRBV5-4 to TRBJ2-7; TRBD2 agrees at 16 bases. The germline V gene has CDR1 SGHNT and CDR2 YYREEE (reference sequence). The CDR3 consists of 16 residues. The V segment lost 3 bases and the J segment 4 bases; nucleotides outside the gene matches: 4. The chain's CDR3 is CASSSGLAGGGYEQYF. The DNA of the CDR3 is TGTGCCAGCAGCTCGGGACTAGCGGGAGGGGGGTACGAGCAGTACTTC.

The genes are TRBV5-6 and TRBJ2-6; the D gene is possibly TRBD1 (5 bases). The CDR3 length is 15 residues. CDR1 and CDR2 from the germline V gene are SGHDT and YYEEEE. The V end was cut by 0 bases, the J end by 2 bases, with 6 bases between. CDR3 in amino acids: CASSLGRAGANVLTF. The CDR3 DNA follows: TGTGCCAGCAGCTTGGGCAGGGCTGGGGCCAACGTCCTGACTTTC.

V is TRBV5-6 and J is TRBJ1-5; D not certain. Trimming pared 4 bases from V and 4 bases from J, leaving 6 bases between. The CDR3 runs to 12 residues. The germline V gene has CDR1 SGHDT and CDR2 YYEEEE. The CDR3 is CASSGGNQPQHF. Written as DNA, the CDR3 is TGTGCCAGCAGCGGAGGGAATCAGCCCCAGCATTTT.

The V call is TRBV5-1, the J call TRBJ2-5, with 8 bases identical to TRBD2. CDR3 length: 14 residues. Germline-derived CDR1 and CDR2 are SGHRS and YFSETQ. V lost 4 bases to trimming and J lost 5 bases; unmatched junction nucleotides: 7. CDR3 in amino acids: CASSSGGPGETQYF. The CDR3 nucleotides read TGCGCCAGCAGCAGCGGGGGTCCGGGCGAGACCCAGTACTTC.

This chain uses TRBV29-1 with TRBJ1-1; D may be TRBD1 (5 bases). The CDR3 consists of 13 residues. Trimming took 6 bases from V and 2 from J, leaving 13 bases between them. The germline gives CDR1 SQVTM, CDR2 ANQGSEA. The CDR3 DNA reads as TGCAGCGTCTGGGGGGAATTTAACACTGAAGCTTTCTTT. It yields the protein CSVWGEFNTEAFF.

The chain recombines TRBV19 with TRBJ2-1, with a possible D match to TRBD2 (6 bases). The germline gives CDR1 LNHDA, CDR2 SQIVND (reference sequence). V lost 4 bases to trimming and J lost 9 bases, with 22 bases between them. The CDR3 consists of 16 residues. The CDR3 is CASSTIRGRIVVEQFF. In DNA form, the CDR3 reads TGTGCCAGTAGTACCATTCGGGGGAGAATTGTTGTTGAGCAGTTCTTC.

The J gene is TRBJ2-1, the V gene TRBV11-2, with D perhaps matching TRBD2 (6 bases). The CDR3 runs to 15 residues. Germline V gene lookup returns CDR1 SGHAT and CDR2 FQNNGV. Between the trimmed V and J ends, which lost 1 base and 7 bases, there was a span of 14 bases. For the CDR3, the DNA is TGTGCCAGCAGCTTAGGGTTAGGGCTAGCGAATGAGCAGTTCTTC. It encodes CASSLGLGLANEQFF.

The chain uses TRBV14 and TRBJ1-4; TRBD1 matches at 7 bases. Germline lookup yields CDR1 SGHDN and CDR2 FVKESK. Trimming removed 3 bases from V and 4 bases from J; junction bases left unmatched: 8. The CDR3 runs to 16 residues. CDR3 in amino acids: CASSHQTTGFNEKLFF. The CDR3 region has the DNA TGTGCCAGCAGCCACCAAACGACAGGGTTTAATGAAAAACTGTTTTTT.

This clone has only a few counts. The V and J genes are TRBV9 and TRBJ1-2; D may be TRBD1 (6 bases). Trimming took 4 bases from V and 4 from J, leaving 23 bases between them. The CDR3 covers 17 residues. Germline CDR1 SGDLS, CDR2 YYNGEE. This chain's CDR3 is CASSSSKGRGEPYGYTF. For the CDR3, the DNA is TGTGCCAGCAGCTCTTCGAAAGGGAGGGGGGAGCCCTATGGCTACACCTTC.